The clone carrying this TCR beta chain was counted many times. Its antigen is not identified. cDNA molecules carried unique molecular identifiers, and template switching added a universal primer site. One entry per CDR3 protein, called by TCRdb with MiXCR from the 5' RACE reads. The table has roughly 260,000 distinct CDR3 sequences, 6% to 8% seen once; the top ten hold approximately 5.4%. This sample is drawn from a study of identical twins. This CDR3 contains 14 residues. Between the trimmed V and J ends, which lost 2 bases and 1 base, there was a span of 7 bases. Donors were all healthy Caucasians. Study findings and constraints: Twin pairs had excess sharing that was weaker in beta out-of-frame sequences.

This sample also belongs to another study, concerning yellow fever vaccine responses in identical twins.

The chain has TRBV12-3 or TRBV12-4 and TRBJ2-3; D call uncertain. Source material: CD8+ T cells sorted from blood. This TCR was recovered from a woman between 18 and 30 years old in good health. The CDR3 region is CASSLRVGTDTQYF. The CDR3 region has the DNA TGTGCCAGCAGTTTACGGGTCGGCACAGATACGCAGTATTTT.